Given below is one T cell receptor beta chain in context. Its target is not known. Sequencing used immunoSEQ multiplex PCR; TCRdb keeps in-frame clones, though not all of them. The table shows about 600,000 clones, with 98% occurring only once. The record originates from a study of shared clonotypes between healthy human individuals. Findings and caveats of the study: Sequencing depth was expected to affect clonotype sharing among donors. The study generally estimated greater richness for naive than memory subsets.

This CDR3 contains 15 residues. Germline assignment: CDR1 SNHLY and CDR2 FYNNEI. Naive CD8 cells, CD45RO-negative and positively selected for CCR7, excluded terminally differentiated effector memory CD45RA+ cells. This clonotype originated in a man aged 30-40 years in good health. Material: naive CD8+ T cells sorted from blood. This sequence joins TRBV2 and TRBJ2-2; D is possibly TRBD1 or TRBD2 (5 bases each). CDR3 protein: CLGTSEASNTGELFF. The DNA for the CDR3 is TGTTTAGGGACCTCGGAGGCATCGAACACCGGGGAGCTGTTTTTT.